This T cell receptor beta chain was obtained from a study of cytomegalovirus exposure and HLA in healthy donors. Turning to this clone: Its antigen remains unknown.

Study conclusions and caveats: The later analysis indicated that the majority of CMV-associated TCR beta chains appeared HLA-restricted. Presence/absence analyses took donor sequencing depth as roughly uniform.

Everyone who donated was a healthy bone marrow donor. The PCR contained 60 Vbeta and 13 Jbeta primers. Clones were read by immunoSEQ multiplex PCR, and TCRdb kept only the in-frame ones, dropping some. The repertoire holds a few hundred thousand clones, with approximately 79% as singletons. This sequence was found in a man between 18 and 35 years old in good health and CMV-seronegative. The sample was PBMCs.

CDR3 amino acids: CASTGGGELFF. The CDR3 DNA follows: TGTGCCAGCACCGGGGGAGGGGAGCTGTTTTTT. The chain joins TRBV9 to TRBJ2-2, with D tentatively TRBD2 (6 bases). CDR1 is SGDLS, CDR2 YYNGEE, per germline. The CDR3 extends over 11 amino acids. Trimming cost V 6 bases and J 8 bases, with 8 bases left between them.